This T cell receptor beta chain was found in a study of regulatory T cells in long-lasting Graves disease. Time point in this sample: newly diagnosed GD, antithyroid drugs for less than 3 months. After RNA was extracted from PBMCs, the TCR library was made from it. Study results and limitations: Among persistent patients, a larger number of public clonotypes were shared (about 2,700) than among newly diagnosed patients (around 980). Analysis covered peripheral blood alone, not thyroid tissue.

Looked up from germline, CDR1 is WSHSY and CDR2 is SAAADI. Trimming cost V 4 bases and J 5 bases, with 3 bases left between them. The CDR3 runs to 11 residues. This clonotype was seen repeatedly, ten times or more. Its antigen is as yet unknown. Arm-PCR of CDR3 regions with iRepertoire HTBI primers generated TCR beta libraries. TCRdb used MiXCR to reprocess the multiplex PCR reads, holding one entry per CDR3 protein. The sample consists of 350,000 to 450,000 distinct CDR3 sequences, approximately 15% of them appearing once. This same sample was also part of a study on T cells in Graves' hyperthyroidism and ophthalmopathy. That paper adds: Carried out on the TCR CDR3, a first-round RT-PCR used the HTBI primer set. Among thyroid clonotypes expanded above 0.001, most also appeared in blood.

The J gene is TRBJ2-1, the V gene TRBV10-2; D ambiguous. The sample was peripheral blood mononuclear cells (PBMCs), taken at new diagnosis, from a patient treated with antithyroid drugs. This receptor was obtained from a middle-aged man with Graves disease. CDR3 in amino acids: CASSGHNEQFF. The CDR3 coding sequence is TGCGCCAGCAGTGGTCACAATGAGCAGTTCTTC.